The 9 T cell receptor beta chains in this list originate from one sample, sequenced in a study of T cells in Graves' hyperthyroidism and ophthalmopathy. From RNA transcripts, TCR beta CDR3 regions were amplified. In the first-round RT-PCR of the TCR CDR3, the HTBI primer set was used. Using its own MiXCR run on the multiplex PCR reads, TCRdb lists one record per CDR3 protein. The sample holds hundreds of thousands of distinct CDR3 sequences; around 13% are singletons and the top ten take roughly 9.2%. Input material: blood. These receptors came from a young woman with Graves' hyperthyroidism.

This clonotype has a count of ten or more. This sequence joins TRBV5-1 and TRBJ2-3, with 13 bases identical to TRBD2. The V gene's germline CDR1 is SGHRS and CDR2 YFSETQ. J was trimmed by 5 bases and V by 4 bases; bases with no gene match: 7. The CDR3 is 16 amino acids. The CDR3 region is CASSATSGGAGDTQYF. In DNA, the CDR3 is TGCGCCAGCAGCGCTACTAGCGGGGGGGCAGGAGATACGCAGTATTTT.

DNA of the CDR3: TGTGCCAGCAGCTTGGGCGTGGAGACTAGCTCCTACGAGCAGTACTTC. Its translation: CASSLGVETSSYEQYF. This sequence joins TRBV5-4 and TRBJ2-7, with D perhaps matching TRBD2 (6 bases). V lost 0 bases to trimming and J lost 0 bases, with 13 bases between them. CDR3 length: 16 residues. Germline V gene data show CDR1 as SGHNT and CDR2 as YYREEE (reference sequence).

There are a few counts of this clonotype. A much larger clone lies one base from this, so it may be a read error. V usage is TRBV11-2 and J usage is TRBJ1-6, with D possibly matching TRBD1 (5 bases). The CDR3 is made up of 15 amino acids. Per germline, CDR1 SGHAT and CDR2 FQNNGV. CDR3 loop: CAGSLDMGVWSPLHF. As DNA, the CDR3 is TGTGCCGGCAGCTTAGATATGGGGGTTTGGTCACCCCTCCACTTT.

This clonotype was seen a handful of times. CDR3: CASTNRGLEPQHF. The CDR3, as DNA: TGTGCCAGCACTAACAGGGGGCTGGAGCCCCAGCATTTT. This chain connects TRBV12-3 or TRBV12-4 to TRBJ1-5, with 9 bases lining up with TRBD1. CDR3 length: 13 amino acids. J was trimmed by 8 bases and V by 7 bases; bases with no gene match: 6.

In its sample, this clonotype was seen many times. The chain combines TRBV7-2 with TRBJ2-7, with 7 nucleotides matching TRBD1. The junction had 15 bases not matched to a gene; V was cut back by 5 bases and J by 5 bases. Germline V gene sequence: CDR1 SGHTA, CDR2 FQGNSA. The CDR3 is 16 amino acids. The CDR3 spells CASSPPRDSPTDEQYF. The CDR3 coding sequence is TGTGCCAGCAGCCCCCCTAGGGACAGCCCCACAGACGAGCAGTACTTC.

This clonotype appeared many times. The chain links TRBV7-2 to TRBJ2-7; 10 bases align to TRBD2. Germline trimming cut 3 bases from V and 7 bases from J; bases unmatched to any gene: 9. The CDR3 sequence is 15 residues long. Per the germline V gene, CDR1 is SGHTA and CDR2 is FQGNSA. CDR3 nucleotide sequence: TGTGCCAGCAGCTTTGAGCTAGCGGGAGCTGGGGAGCAGTACTTC. Translated, it gives CASSFELAGAGEQYF.

This clonotype has at least ten counts. This chain joins TRBV6-1 and TRBJ1-1, with D tentatively TRBD1 (6 bases). V gave up 8 bases and J gave up 1 base, with 20 bases separating them. CDR3 length equals 16 residues. Germline V gene sequence: CDR1 MNHNS, CDR2 SASEGT. Written as DNA, the CDR3 is TGTGCCAGCCCGGGACAAGGAATAGGACCGAACACTGAAGCTTTCTTT. Its protein product is CASPGQGIGPNTEAFF.

This clonotype was recorded many times. The CDR3 nucleotides are TGTGCCAGCAGCTTAAGGTGGCTGGGGGTCTACGAGCAGTACTTC. The encoded protein is CASSLRWLGVYEQYF. V gene TRBV7-2 combines with J gene TRBJ2-7; D tentatively reads TRBD1 or TRBD2 (5 bases each). The CDR3 length is 15 residues. The germline CDR1 and CDR2 sequences are SGHTA and FQGNSA. The V end was cut by 2 bases, the J end by 3 bases, with 14 bases between.

In this sample, this clonotype turned up many times. V gene TRBV20-1 combines with J gene TRBJ2-7, with no clear D. There are 15 residues in the CDR3. V was clipped by 5 bases and J by 2 bases, with 19 bases between them. CDR1 DFQATT and CDR2 SNEGSKA come from the germline V gene (reference sequence). The CDR3: CSAPHAAGLTYEQYF. The CDR3 nucleotides read TGCAGTGCTCCCCATGCTGCCGGCTTAACCTACGAGCAGTACTTC.